Listed below are T cell receptor beta chains from one sample, sequenced in a study of metastatic and nonmetastatic thyroid tumors. From the PCR reads, TCRdb re-called clones with MiXCR. The sample lists around 70,000 clones, around 18% occurring once. The sample consisted of blood. All receptors come from a female donor with papillary thyroid cancer or a benign thyroid nodule (not recorded which). Some clones in this sample may be carry-over from other donors' samples. CDR3s include the opening cysteine and the closing phenylalanine or tryptophan. The D gene is left open where the match is weak. The size of a clone is reported for some rows only, either as once, few or many, or as a class for expanded clones.

V gene: TRBV6-5; D gene: -; J gene: TRBJ2-7; clone size: -; CDR3 protein: CAGSYGAGLGDGQYF; CDR3 DNA: TGTGCCGGCAGTTACGGGGCAGGGCTCGGCGACGGGCAGTACTTC
V gene: TRBV12-3/TRBV12-4; D gene: TRBD1; J gene: TRBJ2-5; clone size: many; CDR3 protein: CASSRTGFETQYF; CDR3 DNA: TGTGCCAGCAGCCGGACAGGGTTTGAGACCCAGTACTTC
V gene: TRBV20-1; D gene: -; J gene: TRBJ2-1; clone size: -; CDR3 protein: CSARGLGLSLSYNEQFF; CDR3 DNA: TGCAGTGCTAGAGGTTTGGGACTCAGCCTAAGCTACAATGAGCAGTTCTTC
V gene: TRBV19; D gene: -; J gene: TRBJ1-1; clone size: few; CDR3 protein: CASSMDTEAFF; CDR3 DNA: TGTGCCAGTAGCATGGACACTGAAGCTTTCTTT
V gene: TRBV5-4; D gene: TRBD2; J gene: TRBJ2-7; clone size: many; CDR3 protein: CASTYRGAGGPGEQYF; CDR3 DNA: TGTGCCAGCACCTATAGAGGAGCGGGAGGGCCGGGGGAGCAGTACTTC
V gene: TRBV5-1; D gene: -; J gene: TRBJ1-3; clone size: -; CDR3 protein: CASRRQTGSGNTIYF; CDR3 DNA: TGCGCCAGCAGAAGACAGACGGGCTCTGGAAACACCATATATTTT
V gene: TRBV6-1; D gene: TRBD1; J gene: TRBJ1-4; clone size: many; CDR3 protein: CASSSPGTGIEKLFF; CDR3 DNA: TGTGCCAGCAGTAGCCCCGGGACAGGGATTGAAAAACTGTTTTTT
V gene: TRBV6-4; D gene: TRBD2; J gene: TRBJ2-2; clone size: many; CDR3 protein: CASSVRTRGNTGELFF; CDR3 DNA: TGTGCCAGCAGTGTCCGGACTAGAGGGAACACCGGGGAGCTGTTTTTT
V gene: TRBV6-1; D gene: -; J gene: TRBJ1-5; clone size: many; CDR3 protein: CASSSGVNQPQHF; CDR3 DNA: TGTGCCAGCAGCTCAGGGGTGAATCAGCCCCAGCATTTT
V gene: TRBV5-1; D gene: TRBD2; J gene: TRBJ2-7; clone size: -; CDR3 protein: CASSPRLAGGYSYEQYF; CDR3 DNA: TGCGCCAGCAGTCCTAGACTAGCGGGAGGGTATTCCTACGAGCAGTACTTC
V gene: TRBV24-1; D gene: -; J gene: TRBJ2-3; clone size: -; CDR3 protein: CATSDYTTRGSGTDTQYF; CDR3 DNA: TGTGCCACCAGTGATTACACGACCAGGGGTAGCGGCACAGATACGCAGTATTTT
V gene: TRBV7-9; D gene: -; J gene: TRBJ2-1; clone size: many; CDR3 protein: CASSLVQREQFF; CDR3 DNA: TGTGCCAGCAGCTTAGTGCAGCGGGAGCAGTTCTTC
V gene: TRBV12-3/TRBV12-4; D gene: TRBD1; J gene: TRBJ2-7; clone size: -; CDR3 protein: CASSPSTGDYEQYF; CDR3 DNA: TGTGCCAGCAGTCCATCCACAGGGGACTACGAGCAGTACTTC
V gene: TRBV18; D gene: TRBD1; J gene: TRBJ1-1; clone size: -; CDR3 protein: CASRPPRGSYGTEAFF; CDR3 DNA: TGTGCCAGCCGACCCCCCAGGGGGAGTTACGGCACTGAAGCTTTCTTT
V gene: TRBV15; D gene: TRBD1; J gene: TRBJ1-4; clone size: few; CDR3 protein: CATIRDRGLEKLLF; CDR3 DNA: TGTGCCACCATCAGAGACAGGGGGCTTGAAAAACTGCTTTTT
V gene: TRBV6-5; D gene: -; J gene: TRBJ1-6; clone size: many; CDR3 protein: CASSYDRNNSPLHF; CDR3 DNA: TGTGCCAGCAGTTACGACAGGAATAATTCACCCCTCCACTTT
V gene: TRBV6-2/TRBV6-3; D gene: -; J gene: TRBJ2-7; clone size: many; CDR3 protein: CASSYGQIYEQYF; CDR3 DNA: TGTGCCAGCAGTTACGGACAGATCTACGAGCAGTACTTC
V gene: TRBV5-1; D gene: TRBD1; J gene: TRBJ1-2; clone size: -; CDR3 protein: CASSPGTDNYGYTF; CDR3 DNA: TGCGCCAGCAGCCCCGGGACAGATAACTATGGCTACACCTTC
V gene: TRBV27; D gene: TRBD1; J gene: TRBJ1-6; clone size: many; CDR3 protein: CASSGQGYSPLHF; CDR3 DNA: TGTGCCAGCTCGGGACAGGGGTATTCACCCCTCCACTTT
V gene: TRBV20-1; D gene: -; J gene: TRBJ2-1; clone size: many; CDR3 protein: CSVWGRNEQFF; CDR3 DNA: TGCAGTGTCTGGGGGAGGAATGAGCAGTTCTTC
V gene: TRBV18; D gene: -; J gene: TRBJ1-1; clone size: many; CDR3 protein: CASSPDRTNTEAFF; CDR3 DNA: TGTGCCAGCTCCCCCGACAGGACGAACACTGAAGCTTTCTTT
V gene: TRBV7-3; D gene: -; J gene: TRBJ2-1; clone size: many; CDR3 protein: CASSRGATNEQFF; CDR3 DNA: TGTGCCAGCAGTCGGGGAGCGACCAATGAGCAGTTCTTC
V gene: TRBV6-4; D gene: -; J gene: TRBJ1-6; clone size: few; CDR3 protein: CASSDSCFGSPLHF; CDR3 DNA: TGTGCCAGCAGTGACTCCTGTTTTGGTTCACCCCTCCACTTT
V gene: TRBV10-1; D gene: TRBD1; J gene: TRBJ2-3; clone size: many; CDR3 protein: CASSEGTGDTDTQYF; CDR3 DNA: TGCGCCAGCAGTGAGGGGACAGGGGACACAGATACGCAGTATTTT
V gene: TRBV6-2/TRBV6-3; D gene: TRBD1; J gene: TRBJ1-6; clone size: -; CDR3 protein: CAGGGQENSPLHF; CDR3 DNA: TGTGCCGGTGGAGGACAGGAGAATTCACCCCTCCACTTT
V gene: TRBV6-1; D gene: -; J gene: TRBJ2-5; clone size: many; CDR3 protein: CASRGPLEYQETQYF; CDR3 DNA: TGTGCCAGCAGGGGACCATTGGAGTACCAAGAGACCCAGTACTTC
V gene: TRBV10-1; D gene: TRBD1; J gene: TRBJ1-1; clone size: few; CDR3 protein: CASSPLGQTVTEAFF; CDR3 DNA: TGCGCCAGCAGTCCGCTGGGACAGACGGTCACTGAAGCTTTCTTT
V gene: TRBV20-1; D gene: -; J gene: TRBJ1-1; clone size: many; CDR3 protein: CSAAYTGTEAFF; CDR3 DNA: TGCAGTGCTGCGTATACCGGTACTGAAGCTTTCTTT
V gene: TRBV19; D gene: -; J gene: TRBJ1-5; clone size: few; CDR3 protein: CASGIQVNQPQHF; CDR3 DNA: TGTGCCAGTGGTATTCAGGTTAATCAGCCCCAGCATTTT
V gene: TRBV20-1; D gene: -; J gene: TRBJ2-7; clone size: -; CDR3 protein: CSASEGTYEQYF; CDR3 DNA: TGCAGTGCTAGTGAGGGAACCTACGAGCAGTACTTC
V gene: TRBV2; D gene: -; J gene: TRBJ1-3; clone size: many; CDR3 protein: CASRDGVSGNTIYF; CDR3 DNA: TGTGCCAGCAGGGATGGGGTATCTGGAAACACCATATATTTT
V gene: TRBV12-3/TRBV12-4; D gene: -; J gene: TRBJ2-5; clone size: many; CDR3 protein: CATSAPGVETQYF; CDR3 DNA: TGTGCCACCAGCGCGCCGGGGGTGGAGACCCAGTACTTC
V gene: TRBV20-1; D gene: TRBD2; J gene: TRBJ2-1; clone size: many; CDR3 protein: CCGSSYNEQFF; CDR3 DNA: TGTTGCGGGAGCTCCTACAATGAGCAGTTCTTC
V gene: TRBV6-2/TRBV6-3; D gene: TRBD1; J gene: TRBJ2-2; clone size: few; CDR3 protein: CVISRDRGNTGELFF; CDR3 DNA: TGTGTCATCAGCCGCGACAGGGGGAACACCGGGGAGCTGTTTTTT
V gene: TRBV2; D gene: -; J gene: TRBJ2-3; clone size: many; CDR3 protein: CASSPDSLKTQYF; CDR3 DNA: TGTGCCAGCAGCCCCGATAGTCTGAAAACGCAGTATTTT
V gene: TRBV20-1; D gene: -; J gene: TRBJ2-7; clone size: -; CDR3 protein: CSAHPQGNSYEQYF; CDR3 DNA: TGCAGTGCCCACCCCCAGGGGAACTCCTACGAGCAGTACTTC
V gene: TRBV6-1; D gene: TRBD2; J gene: TRBJ2-3; clone size: few; CDR3 protein: CVSRGGSGRPTDTQYF; CDR3 DNA: TGTGTCAGCAGAGGGGGAAGCGGGAGACCCACTGATACGCAGTATTTT
V gene: TRBV28; D gene: -; J gene: TRBJ1-5; clone size: -; CDR3 protein: CASSSQDPNQPQHF; CDR3 DNA: TGTGCCAGCAGTTCACAGGACCCGAATCAGCCCCAGCATTTT